This TCR beta chain was recorded in a study of blood T cell repertoires in COVID-19. Study details: PBMCs, B-cell-depleted T cells, or T cells were the source of the cDNA or gDNA that made up the material.

Per the original methods: Using reference gene primer amplification, nucleated cell counts were estimated. This table comes from immunoSEQ multiplex PCR, and its TCRdb copy is limited to in-frame clones, with some not included. Clone size and V and J calls were adopted from that table, with D and trimming inferred from the DNA. The data contain 75,000 to 100,000 clones, roughly 79% of them singletons. There are 16 residues in the CDR3. Deletions cut 2 bases from V and 3 bases from J, with 14 bases between. Germline V gives CDR1 MNHNY, CDR2 SVGAGI (reference sequence). The sample taken for sequencing was peripheral blood. The chain joins TRBV6-6 to TRBJ1-5; D uncertain. This TCR was recovered from a woman older than 75 with acute or convalescent COVID-19. CDR3 residues: CASSYGSGELNQPQHF. DNA for the CDR3: TGTGCCAGCAGTTACGGGTCCGGGGAACTCAATCAGCCCCAGCATTTT.